The 16 T cell receptor beta chains presented below share a single source sample, sequenced in a study of long-term antiretroviral therapy in people with HIV. Investigators performed immunoSEQ version v3.0 at survey level. Clones were sequenced by immunoSEQ multiplex PCR, and TCRdb holds only the in-frame ones, with some missing. The table has under 25,000 clones, 76% seen once. The sequenced sample was unsorted PBMCs, obtained 0.5 years before starting antiretroviral therapy. Receptors originate from a man in his late teens or twenties with HIV.

This rearrangement joins TRBV9 to TRBJ1-2, with D perhaps matching TRBD1 (6 bases). This CDR3 is built from 14 residues. CDR1 is SGDLS and CDR2 is YYNGEE in the germline V gene. V lost 0 bases to trimming and J lost 5 bases, with 11 bases between them. CDR3 protein: CASSVGGGGYGYTF. The CDR3 DNA follows: TGTGCCAGCAGCGTAGGCGGAGGGGGATATGGCTACACCTTC.

The chain has TRBV27 and TRBJ2-7, with 8 bases that match TRBD1. Germline V gene data show CDR1 as MNHEY and CDR2 as SMNVEV (reference sequence). The CDR3 extends over 13 amino acids. With 9 bases clipped from V and 0 bases from J, the junction kept 4 bases outside the gene matches. In DNA, the CDR3 is TGTGCCAGTGCAACAGGGGGCTCCTACGAGCAGTACTTC. Translating gives CASATGGSYEQYF.

The chain combines TRBV5-5 with TRBJ2-7; unclear D gene. V was cut by 0 bases and J by 3 bases, with 4 bases left in between. The CDR3 is made up of 12 amino acids. CDR1 SGHKS and CDR2 YYEKEE come from the germline V gene (reference sequence). The CDR3 protein is CASSLEDYEQYF. The CDR3 DNA is TGTGCCAGCAGCTTGGAGGACTACGAGCAGTACTTC.

A few counts support this clone. The chain has TRBV29-1 and TRBJ1-1, with TRBD1 as a possible D gene (5 bases). CDR3 length equals 11 residues. Trimming left V 6 bases short and J 6 bases short, with 11 bases between. In germline, CDR1 is SQVTM, CDR2 ANQGSEA. The CDR3 sequence is CSVPWGPEAFF. Here the CDR3 DNA reads TGCAGCGTCCCTTGGGGCCCTGAAGCTTTCTTT.

This clone has only one observation. The V and J genes are TRBV4-1 and TRBJ2-2; D not certain. The CDR3 sequence is 14 residues long. V lost 6 bases and J lost 2, with 10 bases in between. The V gene's germline CDR1 is MGHRA and CDR2 YSYEKL. CDR3 in amino acids: CASRFDPNTGELFF. As DNA, the CDR3 is TGCGCCAGCAGGTTTGATCCCAACACCGGGGAGCTGTTTTTT.

This clone occurred a few times. This chain uses TRBV10-3 with TRBJ1-2; no reliable D call. V shed 8 bases and J shed 0 bases, with 7 bases lying between them. Germline loops: CDR1 ENHRY, CDR2 SYGVKD. The CDR3 is made up of 12 amino acids. The CDR3 region has the DNA TGTGCCATCCGCACCGCTAACTATGGCTACACCTTC. Protein: CAIRTANYGYTF.

This sequence joins TRBV19 and TRBJ1-1; D remains unclear. V lost 3 bases and J 1 base, leaving 9 bases between the germline ends. The CDR3 is made up of 14 amino acids. Germline CDR1 and CDR2: LNHDA and SQIVND (reference sequence). The CDR3 sequence is CASSIGDENTEAFF. In nucleotides, the CDR3 is TGTGCCAGTAGTATCGGGGATGAGAACACTGAAGCTTTCTTT.

This clone was seen only once. V is TRBV19 and J is TRBJ1-4; D is unresolved. This CDR3 is built from 14 residues. Trimming pared 0 bases from V and 5 bases from J, leaving 7 bases between. The germline V gene encodes CDR1 LNHDA and CDR2 SQIVND (reference sequence). The CDR3 coding sequence is TGTGCCAGTAGTATAGACGGGCGCAATGAAAAACTGTTTTTT. Its protein product is CASSIDGRNEKLFF.

The rearrangement links TRBV27 to TRBJ2-5, with 7 bases matching TRBD1. Germline values: CDR1 MNHEY, CDR2 SMNVEV (reference sequence). With 6 bases clipped from V and 5 bases from J, the junction kept 18 bases outside the gene matches. CDR3 length equals 17 residues. As DNA, the CDR3 is TGTGCCAGCAGCTTGGAAGGGGGCCCGAGGGCGGGCGAGACCCAGTACTTC. Its protein is CASSLEGGPRAGETQYF.

The rearrangement joins TRBV19 to TRBJ2-7; 8 positions match TRBD2. CDR1 is LNHDA and CDR2 is SQIVND in the germline V gene (reference sequence). This CDR3 spans 15 amino acids. With 1 base clipped from V and 0 bases from J, the junction kept 2 bases outside the gene matches. In nucleotides, the CDR3 is TGTGCCAGTAGTATAGGGACTAGCAGCTCCTACGAGCAGTACTTC. Its translation: CASSIGTSSSYEQYF.

V is TRBV11-2 and J is TRBJ2-2, with D possibly matching TRBD2 (5 bases). The V gene lost 5 bases and the J gene lost 6 bases, with 19 bases spanning the gap. This CDR3 spans 16 amino acids. The germline V gene encodes CDR1 SGHAT and CDR2 FQNNGV. CDR3 region: CASSLLRGKRAGELFF. CDR3 in DNA: TGTGCCAGCAGCCTTCTCCGGGGAAAAAGAGCCGGGGAGCTGTTTTTT.

This clone was seen a handful of times. This chain connects TRBV19 to TRBJ2-7; TRBD2 matches at 9 bases. The CDR3 loop spans 15 amino acids. Germline loops: CDR1 LNHDA, CDR2 SQIVND (reference sequence). V trimming: 5 bases; J trimming: 3 bases; junction bases outside the gene matches: 8. The CDR3 loop is CASSPGGGADYEQYF. In nucleotides, the CDR3 is TGTGCCAGTAGTCCCGGCGGGGGGGCCGACTACGAGCAGTACTTC.

The V gene is TRBV7-9, the J gene TRBJ2-7; D possibly corresponds to TRBD2 (6 bases). In germline, CDR1 is SEHNR, CDR2 FQNEAQ (reference sequence). Trimming stripped 11 bases from V and 3 bases from J, with 11 bases between. The CDR3 totals 11 residues. The CDR3 reads CAGEARYEQYF. CDR3 coding DNA: TGTGCCGGGGAGGCGCGCTACGAGCAGTACTTC.

The chain carries TRBV6-5 and TRBJ2-2, with TRBD2 matching over 10 bases. Germline CDR1 is MNHEY and CDR2 is SVGAGI. The CDR3 spans 15 residues. After removal of 2 bases from V and 6 bases from J, the junction contained 3 bases not matched to a gene. CDR3 protein: CASSYGTSVSGELFF. DNA of the CDR3: TGTGCCAGCAGTTACGGGACTAGCGTCTCCGGGGAGCTGTTTTTT.

V gene TRBV7-9 combines with J gene TRBJ2-5, with 11 bases matching TRBD2. Losses at the gene ends were 4 bases for V and 3 bases for J; bases not matched to a gene: 7. The CDR3 has 16 residues. Germline lookup yields CDR1 SEHNR and CDR2 FQNEAQ (reference sequence). CDR3 in DNA: TGTGCCAGCAGCTCGGGGACTAGCGGAGTTGAAGAGACCCAGTACTTC. It specifies CASSSGTSGVEETQYF. The full variable domain, completed using reference TRBV7-9 and TRBJ2-5, is DTGVSQNPRHKITKRGQNVTFRCDPISEHNRLYWYRQTLGQGPEFLTYFQNEAQLEKSRLLSDRFSAERPKGSFSTLEIQRTEQGDSAMYLCASSSGTSGVEETQYFGPGTRLLVL.

The genes are TRBV4-1 and TRBJ2-7, with TRBD1 matching over 9 bases. V gave up 3 bases and J gave up 0 bases; unmatched junction bases: 3. Germline lookup yields CDR1 MGHRA and CDR2 YSYEKL. The CDR3 extends over 15 amino acids. The CDR3, as DNA: TGCGCCAGCAGCCAGGGACAGGGAGGCTCCTACGAGCAGTACTTC. It encodes CASSQGQGGSYEQYF.